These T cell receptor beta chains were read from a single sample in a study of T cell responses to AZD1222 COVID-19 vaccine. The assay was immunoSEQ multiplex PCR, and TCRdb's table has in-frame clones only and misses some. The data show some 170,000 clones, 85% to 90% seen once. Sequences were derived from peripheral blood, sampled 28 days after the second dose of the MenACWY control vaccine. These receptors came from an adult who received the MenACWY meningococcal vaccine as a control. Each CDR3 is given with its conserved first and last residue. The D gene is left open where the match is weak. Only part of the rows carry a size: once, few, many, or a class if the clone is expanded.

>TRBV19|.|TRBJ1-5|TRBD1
TGTGCCAGTAGTATAGGGGGGACAGGGAGCAATCAGCCCCAGCATTTT
CASSIGGTGSNQPQHF
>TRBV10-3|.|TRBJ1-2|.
TGTGCCATCAGTGGCGGGGGAATACTTAACTATGGCTACACCTTC
CAISGGGILNYGYTF
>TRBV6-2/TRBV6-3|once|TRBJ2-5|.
TGTGCCAGCAGTTACGGTTCCTCCGTTTTGTGGACCCAGTACTTC
CASSYGSSVLWTQYF
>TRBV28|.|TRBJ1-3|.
TGTGCCAGCCGAAAAAGGAGAGGGTTTTCTGGAAACACCATATATTTT
CASRKRRGFSGNTIYF
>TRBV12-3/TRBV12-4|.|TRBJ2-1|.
TGTGCCAGCAGTTCGTTGGCTGAGCAGTTCTTC
CASSSLAEQFF
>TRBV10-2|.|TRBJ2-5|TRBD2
TGCGCCAGCAGTGAGGCGGGAGTACAAGAGACCCAGTACTTC
CASSEAGVQETQYF
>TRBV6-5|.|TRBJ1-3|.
TGTGCCAGCAGTCGCGGGCCCTCTGGAAACACCATATATTTT
CASSRGPSGNTIYF
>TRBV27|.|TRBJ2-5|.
TGTGCCAGCACGGAAGGGACCCAGTACTTC
CASTEGTQYF
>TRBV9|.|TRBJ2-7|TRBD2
TGTGCCAGCAGCGTAGGACTAGCGGAAACCTACGAGCAGTACTTC
CASSVGLAETYEQYF
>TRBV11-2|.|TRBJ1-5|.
TGTGCCAGCAGCTTAGACAGGGAGGGTCAGCCCCAGCATTTT
CASSLDREGQPQHF
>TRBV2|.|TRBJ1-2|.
TGTGCCAGCAGTGAAGCCCCAGCGGACTATGGCTACACCTTC
CASSEAPADYGYTF
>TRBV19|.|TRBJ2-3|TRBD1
TGTGCCAGTAGTAAGGGACAGGGGACAGATACGCAGTATTTT
CASSKGQGTDTQYF
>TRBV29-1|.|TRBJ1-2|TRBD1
TGCAGCGTTGAACCCACAGGGGATGGCTACACCTTC
CSVEPTGDGYTF
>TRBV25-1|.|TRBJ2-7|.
TGTGCCAGCTCCCAGAACCACGAGCAGTACTTC
CASSQNHEQYF
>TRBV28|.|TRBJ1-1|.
TGTGCCAGCAGTTTTAGCAGATGGGTGAACACTGAAGCTTTCTTT
CASSFSRWVNTEAFF
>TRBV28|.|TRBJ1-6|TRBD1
TGTGCCAGCAGTTCCCGAGGGGGCCAGTATAATTCACCCCTCCACTTT
CASSSRGGQYNSPLHF
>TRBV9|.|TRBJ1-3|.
TGTGCCAGCAGCCCCAGTGGTAGTTCTGGAAACACCATATATTTT
CASSPSGSSGNTIYF
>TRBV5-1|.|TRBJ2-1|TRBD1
TGCGCCAGCAGCTTGAGCAGGGGGCAGGGTGAGCAGTTCTTC
CASSLSRGQGEQFF
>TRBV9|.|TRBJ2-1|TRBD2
TGTGCCAGCAGCGTAGACATGGCTAGCGGATACAATGAGCAGTTCTTC
CASSVDMASGYNEQFF
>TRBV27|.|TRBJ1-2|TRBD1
TGTGCCAGCAGTGTAAGAACGACAGGGGGCGCTTATGGCTACACCTTC
CASSVRTTGGAYGYTF
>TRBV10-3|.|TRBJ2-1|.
TGTGCCATCAGGTCGAGTCAGGGGAGCTCCTACAATGAGCAGTTCTTC
CAIRSSQGSSYNEQFF
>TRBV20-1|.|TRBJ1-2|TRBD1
TGCAGTGCACAGGACAGGGAGGGCTACACCTTC
CSAQDREGYTF
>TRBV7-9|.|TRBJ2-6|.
TGTGCCAGCAGCAGGGCTGGATTGGCTGGGGCCAACGTCCTGACTTTC
CASSRAGLAGANVLTF
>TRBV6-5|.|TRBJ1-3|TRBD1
TGTGCCAGCAGTTACTTGACAGGGACGTCGGGAAACACCATATATTTT
CASSYLTGTSGNTIYF
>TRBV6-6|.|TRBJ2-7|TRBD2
TGTGCCACCGGCGGGAGAAGCTCCTACGAGCAGTACTTC
CATGGRSSYEQYF
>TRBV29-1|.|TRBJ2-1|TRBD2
TGCGGCGGGAGAACCCATGAGCAGTTCTTC
CGGRTHEQFF
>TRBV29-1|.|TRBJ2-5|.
TGCAGCGCCGCGCAAGAGACCCAGTACTTC
CSAAQETQYF
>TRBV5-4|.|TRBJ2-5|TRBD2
TGTGCCAGCAGCCCGACTAGCGTCCAAGAGACCCAGTACTTC
CASSPTSVQETQYF
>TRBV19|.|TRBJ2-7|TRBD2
TGTGCCAGTAGTATCACTAGCGATTTAAGGGAGCAGTACTTC
CASSITSDLREQYF
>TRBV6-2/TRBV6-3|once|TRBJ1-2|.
TGTGCCAGCAGTCCCCTTGGGGCCTATGGCTACACCTTC
CASSPLGAYGYTF
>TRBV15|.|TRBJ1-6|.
TGTGCCACCAGCGATAATGGCCGGCCCCCAAATTCACCCCTCCACTTT
CATSDNGRPPNSPLHF
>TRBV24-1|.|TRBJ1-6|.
TGTGCCACCAGTGATCCGACGCCAGATTCTAATTCACCCCTCCACTTT
CATSDPTPDSNSPLHF
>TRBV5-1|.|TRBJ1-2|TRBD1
TGCGCCAGCAGCCTCAAGCGGGACAGCATTAACTATGGCTACACCTTC
CASSLKRDSINYGYTF
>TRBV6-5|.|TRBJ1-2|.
TGTGCCAGCAGGGCGGGTTCCGGCTATGGCTACACCTTC
CASRAGSGYGYTF
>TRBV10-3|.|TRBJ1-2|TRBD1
TGTGCCATCAGAGCCGGGACAGGGGGCGCGGGCTATGGCTACACCTTC
CAIRAGTGGAGYGYTF
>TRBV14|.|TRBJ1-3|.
TGTGCCAGCAGCCAAGGGGCAGGGGAGGCCATATATTTT
CASSQGAGEAIYF
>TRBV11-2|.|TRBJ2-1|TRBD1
TGTGCCAGCAGCCCAGGGGACAGCTCCTACAATGAGCAGTTCTTC
CASSPGDSSYNEQFF
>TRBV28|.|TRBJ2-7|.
TGTGCCAGCAGGTTACCCTTACCCTCCTACGAGCAGTACTTC
CASRLPLPSYEQYF
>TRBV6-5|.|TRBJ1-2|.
TGTGCCAGCATAGGGGCCTATGGCTACACCTTC
CASIGAYGYTF
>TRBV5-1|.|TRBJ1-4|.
TGCGCCAGCAGCTTGGGGGACGCGCAAAGCAGGGAAAAACTGTTTTTT
CASSLGDAQSREKLFF
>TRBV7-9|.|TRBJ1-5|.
TGTGCCAGCAGCAGTCCCAATCAGCCCCAGCATTTT
CASSSPNQPQHF
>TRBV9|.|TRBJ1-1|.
TGTGCCAGCAGCGTAGGACAGGACAGTGAAGCTTTCTTT
CASSVGQDSEAFF
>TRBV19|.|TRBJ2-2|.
TGTGCCAGTAACCGGGCAGTTCCCTCCTACGGGGCCGGGGAGCTGTTTTTT
CASNRAVPSYGAGELFF
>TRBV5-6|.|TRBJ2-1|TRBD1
TGTGCCAGCAGCTTGGTTGGGGACAGGGGACGGAATGAGCAGTTCTTC
CASSLVGDRGRNEQFF
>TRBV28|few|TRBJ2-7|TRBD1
TGTGCCAGCAGCCCTAACAGGGGCTACGAGCAGTACTTC
CASSPNRGYEQYF
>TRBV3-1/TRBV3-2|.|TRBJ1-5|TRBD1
TGTGCCAGCAGCCAAGATATCCCAGGGGGAAGCCAGCCCCAGCATTTT
CASSQDIPGGSQPQHF
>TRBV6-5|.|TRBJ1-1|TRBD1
TGTGCCAGCAGTTACCAGGACAGGGTCTCTGAAGCTTTCTTT
CASSYQDRVSEAFF
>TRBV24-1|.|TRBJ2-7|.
TGTGCCACCAGTGATTTTCAGGCGGGACACTACGAGCAGTACTTC
CATSDFQAGHYEQYF
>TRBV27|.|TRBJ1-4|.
TGTGCCAGCAGTTTCAGTTCAGGGTTCGGTGAAAAACTGTTTTTT
CASSFSSGFGEKLFF
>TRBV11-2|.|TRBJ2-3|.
TGTGCCAGCAGCTCTAAAATCCGGGTTCCCTCCCAAGATACGCAGTATTTT
CASSSKIRVPSQDTQYF
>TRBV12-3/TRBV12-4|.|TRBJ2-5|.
TGTGCCAGCAGTTTGTGGGAGGAGACCCAGTACTTC
CASSLWEETQYF
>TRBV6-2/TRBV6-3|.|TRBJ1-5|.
TGTGCCAGCAGCACCCCGGGGGGGTATCAGCCCCAGCATTTT
CASSTPGGYQPQHF
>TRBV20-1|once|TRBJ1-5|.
TGCAGTGCTAGTCGACGCAACCCTTATCAGCCCCAGCATTTT
CSASRRNPYQPQHF
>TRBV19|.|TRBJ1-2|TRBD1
TGTGCCAGTACCAAAGGGACAGGGCCCGGCTACACCTTC
CASTKGTGPGYTF
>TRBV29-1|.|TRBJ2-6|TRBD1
TGCAGCGTCGGGACAGCTCGTGGGGCCAACGTCCTGACTTTC
CSVGTARGANVLTF
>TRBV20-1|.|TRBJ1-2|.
TGCAGTGCGGGAGGGCTTGGGGGCTACACCTTC
CSAGGLGGYTF
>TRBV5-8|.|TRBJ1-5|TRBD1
TGTGCCAGCAGCTTGAAGGTTACGGGACAGATGGTTCGGCCCCAGCATTTT
CASSLKVTGQMVRPQHF